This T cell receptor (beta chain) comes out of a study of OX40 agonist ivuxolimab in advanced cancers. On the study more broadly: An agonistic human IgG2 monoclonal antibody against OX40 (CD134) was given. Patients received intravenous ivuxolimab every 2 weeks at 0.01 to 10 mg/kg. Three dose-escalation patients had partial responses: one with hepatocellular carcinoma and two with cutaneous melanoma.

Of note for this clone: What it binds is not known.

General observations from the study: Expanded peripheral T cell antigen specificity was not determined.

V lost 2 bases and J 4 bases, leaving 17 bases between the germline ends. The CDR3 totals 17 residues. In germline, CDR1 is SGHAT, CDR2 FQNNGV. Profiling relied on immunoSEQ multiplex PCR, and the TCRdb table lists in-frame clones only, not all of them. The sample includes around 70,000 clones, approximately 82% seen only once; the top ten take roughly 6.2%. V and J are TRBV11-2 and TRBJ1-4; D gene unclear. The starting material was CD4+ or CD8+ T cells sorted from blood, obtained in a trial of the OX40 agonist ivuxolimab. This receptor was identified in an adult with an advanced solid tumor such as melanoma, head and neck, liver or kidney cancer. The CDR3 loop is CASSLSVSQANNEKLFF. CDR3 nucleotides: TGTGCCAGCAGCTTATCTGTGAGCCAGGCAAATAATGAAAAACTGTTTTTT.